The 31 T cell receptor beta chains below come from one sample, sequenced in a study of blood T cell repertoires in COVID-19. Only in-frame clones appear in the TCRdb table, and some are missing; sequencing was by immunoSEQ multiplex PCR. The sample holds about 200,000 clones, 85% seen once. Material for sequencing was peripheral blood. Source of these receptors: a woman aged 70-85 years with COVID-19, enrolled during active disease.

The chain recombines TRBV30 with TRBJ1-5; 9 nucleotides line up with TRBD1. The V gene's germline CDR1 is GTSNPN and CDR2 SVGIG (reference sequence). V was clipped by 2 bases and J by 6 bases; unmatched bases: 14. The CDR3 is 17 residues long. The DNA for the CDR3 is TGTGCCTGGAGTATCGGCACCGGGACAGGGTGGGGTCAGCCCCAGCATTTT. It translates to CAWSIGTGTGWGQPQHF.

DNA for the CDR3: TGTGCCAGCAGTGAGGCCGCAGGGGCGGTTAATTCACCCCTCCACTTT. Translated: CASSEAAGAVNSPLHF. This chain connects TRBV2 to TRBJ1-6, with D possibly matching TRBD1 (6 bases). Germline values: CDR1 SNHLY, CDR2 FYNNEI. Trimming removed 3 bases at V and 6 bases at J, with 15 bases between. The CDR3 loop spans 16 amino acids.

The V call is TRBV10-3, the J call TRBJ1-2; 9 bases align to TRBD1. This CDR3 region has 14 residues. Germline V CDR1 and CDR2: ENHRY, SYGVKD. The V gene end was trimmed by 7 bases and the J gene end by 3 bases; junction bases not matched to a gene: 6. The CDR3, as DNA: TGTGCCATCAATGACCGGACAGGGGACTATGGCTACACCTTC. It is translated as CAINDRTGDYGYTF.

V is TRBV6-2 or TRBV6-3 and J is TRBJ2-7; 9 nucleotides agree with TRBD1. The CDR3 totals 14 residues. Trimming took 5 bases from V and 3 from J; bases not matched to a gene: 5. Germline assignment: CDR1 MNHEY and CDR2 SVGEGT. The CDR3: CASSSRQGVYEQYF. The CDR3 DNA reads as TGTGCCAGCAGTAGTAGACAGGGGGTCTACGAGCAGTACTTC.

The J gene is TRBJ2-3, the V gene TRBV7-9, with 10 nucleotides matching TRBD2. The CDR3 extends over 15 amino acids. V lost 5 bases, J lost 2 bases, and 4 bases stayed unmatched. The germline V gene encodes CDR1 SEHNR and CDR2 FQNEAQ (reference sequence). CDR3 loop: CASSPTSGYTDTQYF. CDR3 nucleotides: TGTGCCAGCAGCCCGACTAGCGGGTACACAGATACGCAGTATTTT.

The chain employs TRBV2 and TRBJ2-5; weak D call: TRBD2 (5 bases). This CDR3 contains 16 residues. The ends were cut back, 5 bases at V and 0 bases at J, with 16 bases in the middle. From germline, CDR1 is SNHLY and CDR2 FYNNEI. This CDR3 reads CASSTQEGSYQETQYF. Here the CDR3 DNA reads TGTGCCAGCAGTACTCAAGAGGGATCGTACCAAGAGACCCAGTACTTC. The whole variable domain, filled in from reference TRBV2 and TRBJ2-5, reads EPEVTQTPSHQVTQMGQEVILRCVPISNHLYFYWYRQILGQKVEFLVSFYNNEISEKSEIFDDQFSVERPDGSNFTLKIRSTKLEDSAMYFCASSTQEGSYQETQYFGPGTRLLVL.

This chain joins TRBV30 and TRBJ1-2, with TRBD1 matching 8 bases. Losses at the gene ends were 2 bases for V and 8 bases for J; bases not matched to a gene: 13. The CDR3 contains 15 residues. CDR1 and CDR2 from the germline V gene are GTSNPN and SVGIG (reference sequence). The CDR3 reads CAWSPYPDRVLGYTF. In DNA, the CDR3 is TGTGCCTGGAGTCCCTACCCGGACAGGGTTTTAGGCTACACCTTC.

V gene TRBV5-1 combines with J gene TRBJ1-1, with D perhaps matching TRBD1 (5 bases). Germline V gene sequence: CDR1 SGHRS, CDR2 YFSETQ. CDR3 length: 14 residues. With 5 bases removed from V and 0 bases from J, the gap between germline ends came to 11 bases. The CDR3 DNA reads TGCGCCAGCAGTGCTTCAGGGTTGAACACTGAAGCTTTCTTT. The encoded protein is CASSASGLNTEAFF.

This clone turned up a few times. The rearrangement links TRBV29-1 to TRBJ1-1; TRBD1 might be the D (5 bases). The germline V gene encodes CDR1 SQVTM and CDR2 ANQGSEA. This CDR3 has 14 amino acids. The germline V and J ends were trimmed by 4 bases and 0 bases, with 12 bases remaining between them. CDR3 bases: TGCAGCGTTGGGCGGGACCGAGTGAACACTGAAGCTTTCTTT. Translating it yields CSVGRDRVNTEAFF.

The rearrangement joins TRBV7-9 to TRBJ2-7; no clear D. The CDR3 is 14 residues long. V was cut by 5 bases and J by 3 bases, with 14 bases left in between. Germline values: CDR1 SEHNR, CDR2 FQNEAQ (reference sequence). CDR3 amino acids: CASSPLSTGYEQYF. CDR3 DNA sequence: TGTGCCAGCAGCCCCCTCTCAACGGGCTACGAGCAGTACTTC.

The genes are TRBV6-5 and TRBJ1-1; TRBD1 is a possible D gene (5 bases). Germline V gene lookup returns CDR1 MNHEY and CDR2 SVGAGI. The ends were cut back, 7 bases at V and 1 base at J, with 16 bases in the middle. The CDR3 length is 15 residues. CDR3 in DNA: TGTGCCAGCACCCCAACCCCGACAGCGAACACTGAAGCTTTCTTT. It specifies CASTPTPTANTEAFF.

CDR3 nucleotides: TGTGCCAGCAGTGACAGGGTGTATGTGGCTTTCTTT. Its protein product is CASSDRVYVAFF. The chain couples TRBV25-1 to TRBJ1-1; maybe TRBD1 (5 bases). CDR1 and CDR2 from the germline V gene are MGHDK and SYGVNS. The CDR3 extends over 12 amino acids. The ends were cut back, 3 bases at V and 11 bases at J, with 13 bases in the middle.

The chain carries TRBV19 and TRBJ1-1, with 8 bases identical to TRBD1. CDR1 is LNHDA, CDR2 SQIVND, per germline (reference sequence). The length of the CDR3 is 15 residues. V was pared by 3 bases and J by 6 bases, with 9 bases of the junction left unmatched. CDR3 loop: CASSIGGSGGSEAFF. CDR3 coding DNA: TGTGCCAGTAGTATTGGGGGGTCAGGGGGCTCTGAAGCTTTCTTT.

The rearrangement links TRBV24-1 to TRBJ1-1, with a weak D call TRBD1 (6 bases). Trimming pared 3 bases from V and 8 bases from J, leaving 12 bases between. Germline loops: CDR1 KGHDR, CDR2 SFDVKD. The CDR3 consists of 13 residues. This CDR3 reads CATSDPNREEAFF. Here the CDR3 DNA reads TGTGCCACCAGTGATCCGAACAGGGAGGAAGCTTTCTTT.

The chain uses TRBV5-4 and TRBJ2-1; D might be TRBD2 (5 bases). V was shortened by 1 base and J by 9 bases, with 8 bases between the two germline ends. Germline lookup yields CDR1 SGHNT and CDR2 YYREEE (reference sequence). CDR3 length: 12 residues. CDR3: CASSLRAGEQFF. The CDR3 DNA reads TGTGCCAGCAGCTTGCGGGCGGGTGAGCAGTTCTTC.

The chain recombines TRBV9 with TRBJ1-4; D is uncertain. Per germline, CDR1 SGDLS and CDR2 YYNGEE. The CDR3 is 15 residues long. V gave up 3 bases and J gave up 4 bases, with 13 bases separating them. In DNA form, the CDR3 reads TGTGCCAGCAGCGCCGACCCCGGGAGTAATGAAAAACTGTTTTTT. This codes for CASSADPGSNEKLFF.

The CDR3 loop is CASSRREVENSPLHF. DNA of the CDR3: TGTGCCAGCAGCCGCCGGGAGGTAGAAAATTCACCCCTCCACTTT. The chain recombines TRBV3-1 (or the pseudogene TRBV3-2) with TRBJ1-6; no firm D call. The germline CDR1 and CDR2 sequences are LGHDT and YNNKEL (reference sequence). V lost 4 bases to trimming and J lost 7 bases, with 14 bases between them. The CDR3 contains 15 residues.

This sequence joins TRBV19 and TRBJ1-2; D gene ambiguous. The germline gives CDR1 LNHDA, CDR2 SQIVND (reference sequence). V lost 3 bases and J lost 4, with 12 bases in between. This CDR3 comprises 14 residues. Here the CDR3 reads CASSIQTESYGYTF. For the CDR3, the DNA is TGTGCCAGTAGTATTCAGACGGAGTCCTATGGCTACACCTTC.

The rearrangement uses TRBV11-2 and TRBJ2-7; weak D call: TRBD1 (5 bases). The germline gives CDR1 SGHAT, CDR2 FQNNGV. The length of the CDR3 is 14 residues. The V and J ends lost 1 base and 2 bases respectively, with 9 bases between them. Here the CDR3 reads CASSLAGRAYEQYF. CDR3 bases: TGTGCCAGCAGCTTAGCAGGGCGCGCCTACGAGCAGTACTTC.

The table lists this clone with a count of one. V is TRBV3-1 (or the pseudogene TRBV3-2) and J is TRBJ1-5; D call uncertain. V dropped 4 bases and J dropped 0 bases, with 7 bases sitting between them. The CDR3 is 14 residues long. Germline CDR1 reads LGHDT; CDR2 reads YNNKEL (reference sequence). CDR3: CASSLSGSNQPQHF. CDR3 nucleotide sequence: TGTGCCAGCAGCCTCTCGGGTAGCAATCAGCCCCAGCATTTT.

The chain recombines TRBV3-1 (or the pseudogene TRBV3-2) with TRBJ1-1; D uncertain. Germline V gene lookup returns CDR1 LGHDT and CDR2 YNNKEL (reference sequence). V was cut by 0 bases and J by 0 bases, with 8 bases left in between. This CDR3 has 15 residues. The CDR3 nucleotides are TGTGCCAGCAGCCAAGAAAGGAGGATGAACACTGAAGCTTTCTTT. Translated, it gives CASSQERRMNTEAFF.

The chain carries TRBV23-1 and TRBJ2-6, with D possibly being TRBD1 (5 bases). TRBV23-1 is classed as an ORF, of uncertain function. The CDR3 totals 14 residues. V lost 6 bases to trimming and J lost 1 base, with 7 bases between them. The CDR3 sequence is CASRKGSGANVLTF. In DNA, the CDR3 is TGCGCCAGCAGAAAGGGGTCTGGGGCCAACGTCCTGACTTTC.

The V call is TRBV9, the J call TRBJ2-3; D may be TRBD2 (6 bases). The CDR3 runs to 14 residues. Germline CDR1 SGDLS, CDR2 YYNGEE. Trimming removed 0 bases from V and 5 bases from J, with 10 bases in between. CDR3 loop: CASSVASGVDTQYF. In DNA, the CDR3 is TGTGCCAGCAGCGTAGCTTCGGGGGTAGATACGCAGTATTTT.

V gene TRBV5-1 combines with J gene TRBJ1-3; 9 bases align to TRBD1. This CDR3 region has 17 residues. The V segment lost 3 bases and the J segment 1 base; nucleotides outside the gene matches: 8. In germline, CDR1 is SGHRS, CDR2 YFSETQ. The CDR3 reads CASSWTGTGLSGNTIYF. In DNA form, the CDR3 reads TGCGCCAGCAGCTGGACCGGGACAGGGTTGTCTGGAAACACCATATATTTT.

The rearrangement joins TRBV11-2 to TRBJ2-6; 9 bases match TRBD1. Looked up from germline, CDR1 is SGHAT and CDR2 is FQNNGV. This CDR3 comprises 18 residues. V was clipped by 5 bases and J by 0 bases; unmatched bases: 8. This CDR3 reads CASSTPGQGYSGANVLTF. The CDR3 nucleotides read TGTGCCAGCAGCACGCCGGGACAGGGTTACTCTGGGGCCAACGTCCTGACTTTC.

The rearrangement joins TRBV7-3 to TRBJ2-1; D may be TRBD1 (5 bases). The CDR3 has 11 residues. Trimming left V 1 base short and J 10 bases short, with 5 bases between. Per germline, CDR1 SGHTA and CDR2 FQGTGA. In nucleotides, the CDR3 is TGTGCCAGCAGCTTAAAGGGGGAGCAGTTCTTC. Translation: CASSLKGEQFF.

This chain joins TRBV9 and TRBJ2-1, with 7 bases identical to TRBD2. Per the germline V gene, CDR1 is SGDLS and CDR2 is YYNGEE. CDR3 size: 14 residues. With V trimmed by 4 bases and J by 12 bases, 13 bases remained unmatched. This CDR3 reads CASSTLAAPLGQFF. The CDR3 DNA sequence: TGTGCCAGCAGCACCCTAGCGGCGCCTTTAGGGCAGTTCTTC.

In the case of this clone: Mismatch with germline at one junction end may stem from a read error. This chain uses TRBV7-7 with TRBJ2-5; TRBD1 aligns across 10 bases. The germline V gene encodes CDR1 SSHAT and CDR2 FNYEAQ (reference sequence). The CDR3 is 15 residues long. The chain's CDR3 is CASSLGQGVQETQYF. In DNA, the CDR3 is TGTGCTAGCAGCTTAGGACAGGGGGTCCAAGAGACCCAGTACTTC. The full variable domain, its missing parts supplied by reference TRBV7-7 and TRBJ2-5, is GAGVSQSPRYKVTKRGQDVTLRCDPISSHATLYWYQQALGQGPEFLTYFNYEAQPDKSGLPSDRFSAERPEGSISTLTIQRTEQRDSAMYRCASSLGQGVQETQYFGPGTRLLVL.

The chain is built from TRBV5-6 and TRBJ2-7; D uncertain. The CDR3 is 13 amino acids. V gave up 0 bases and J gave up 6 bases, with 10 bases separating them. CDR1 and CDR2 from the germline V gene are SGHDT and YYEEEE. The CDR3, as DNA: TGTGCCAGCAGCTTGGCCCCAGCGAGCGAGCAGTACTTC. This codes for CASSLAPASEQYF. The variable domain in full, completed from reference TRBV5-6 and TRBJ2-7, reads DAGVTQSPTHLIKTRGQQVTLRCSPKSGHDTVSWYQQALGQGPQFIFQYYEEEERQRGNFPDRFSGHQFPNYSSELNVNALLLGDSALYLCASSLAPASEQYFGPGTRLTVT.

The rearrangement uses TRBV5-1 and TRBJ2-3; D is perhaps TRBD2 (5 bases). The CDR3 consists of 13 residues. The germline gives CDR1 SGHRS, CDR2 YFSETQ. Trimming removed 7 bases from V and 2 bases from J, with 11 bases in between. The CDR3 reads CASRERYTDTQYF. CDR3 nucleotides: TGCGCCAGCCGAGAGCGGTACACAGATACGCAGTATTTT.

The CDR3 loop is CASSVDPPEPGTGNTIYF. The CDR3 DNA sequence: TGTGCCAGCAGCGTAGACCCCCCTGAGCCGGGGACTGGAAACACCATATATTTT. The chain is built from TRBV9 and TRBJ1-3; D call uncertain. Per germline, CDR1 SGDLS and CDR2 YYNGEE. This CDR3 comprises 18 residues. Trimming shortened V by 0 bases and J by 2 bases, and 18 bases separated the two germline ends.